The TCR beta chain under discussion was sequenced for a study of blood T cell repertoires in COVID-19. The overall study: T cells, B-cell-depleted T cells, or PBMCs provided the cDNA or gDNA that served as material.

Under the authors' procedure: Amplified reference gene primers provided the basis for estimating nucleated cell counts. The assay was immunoSEQ multiplex PCR, and TCRdb's table has in-frame clones only and misses some. V and J calls and clone size are copied from that table; D and trimming were computed from the DNA. The table shows approximately 69,000 clones, with roughly four fifths occurring only once. The length of the CDR3 is 13 residues. V was trimmed by 5 bases and J by 0 bases, leaving 5 bases between them. Germline values: CDR1 ENHRY, CDR2 SYGVKD. The sequence was obtained from a woman in her 70s with acute or convalescent COVID-19. Sequences were obtained from peripheral blood. This chain joins TRBV10-3 and TRBJ2-1, with unresolved D. CDR3 in DNA: TGTGCCATCAGTTTCAACTCCTACAATGAGCAGTTCTTC. As protein: CAISFNSYNEQFF.